This T cell receptor beta chain was captured by sequencing in a study of blood T cell repertoires in COVID-19. TCRdb's copy holds only in-frame clones and misses some; the assay was immunoSEQ multiplex PCR. The table has fewer than 250,000 clones, 85% to 90% seen once. Losses at the gene ends were 1 base for V and 2 bases for J; bases not matched to a gene: 6. CDR3 size: 16 residues. Per germline, CDR1 SNHLY and CDR2 FYNNEI. Living in 24 US areas, the participants were between roughly 18 and 90 years of age. The source is a woman aged 45 to 65 with acute COVID-19. Input material: PBMCs or T cells enriched from blood (not recorded which). The V gene is TRBV2, the J gene TRBJ2-5; 8 bases are a match to TRBD2. CDR3 DNA sequence: TGTGCCAGCAGTGAAGACCTAGCGGGCATACAAGAGACCCAGTACTTC. This encodes CASSEDLAGIQETQYF.